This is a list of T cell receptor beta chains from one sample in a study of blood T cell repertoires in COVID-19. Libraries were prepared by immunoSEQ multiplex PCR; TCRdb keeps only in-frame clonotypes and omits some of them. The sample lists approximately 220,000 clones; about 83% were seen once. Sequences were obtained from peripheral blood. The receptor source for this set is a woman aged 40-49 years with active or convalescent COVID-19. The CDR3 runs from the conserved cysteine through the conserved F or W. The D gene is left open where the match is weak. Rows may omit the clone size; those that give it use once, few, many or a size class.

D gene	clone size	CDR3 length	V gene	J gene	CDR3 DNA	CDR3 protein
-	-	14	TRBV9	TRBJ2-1	TGTGCCAGCAGCCTAAAGGACAGCAACAATGAGCAGTTCTTC	CASSLKDSNNEQFF
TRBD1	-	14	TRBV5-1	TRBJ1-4	TGCGCCAGCAGCTCAGGGGGTTTGGATGAAAAACTGTTTTTT	CASSSGGLDEKLFF
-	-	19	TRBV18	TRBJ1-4	TGTGCCAGCTCACCACCCAGGGGCTCCTTTCAGTCAACTGATGAAAAACTGTTTTTT	CASSPPRGSFQSTDEKLFF
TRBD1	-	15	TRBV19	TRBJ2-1	TGTGCCAGTAGTATGGGGGACAGCTCCTACAATGAGCAGTTCTTC	CASSMGDSSYNEQFF
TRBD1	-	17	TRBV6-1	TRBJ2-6	TGTGCCAGCAGTGATTTGACAGGGGCCCCTGGGGCCAACGTCCTGACTTTC	CASSDLTGAPGANVLTF
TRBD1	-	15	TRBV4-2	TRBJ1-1	TGTGCCAGCAGCCAAAGCGGGACAGGGGGCACTGAAGCTTTCTTT	CASSQSGTGGTEAFF
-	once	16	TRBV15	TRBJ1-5	TGTGCCACCAGCAGTCAGACAGTGTATAGCAATCAGCCCCAGCATTTT	CATSSQTVYSNQPQHF
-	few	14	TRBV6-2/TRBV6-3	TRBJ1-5	TGTGCCAGCAGTTCCGGGGGAGGACGCCAGCCCCAGCATTTT	CASSSGGGRQPQHF
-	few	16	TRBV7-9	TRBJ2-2	TGTGCCAGCAGCTTAGCCCAGACAGGGAACACCGGGGAGCTGTTTTTT	CASSLAQTGNTGELFF
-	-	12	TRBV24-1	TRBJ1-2	TGTGCCGCCGCAACGGGGGGCGATGGCTACACCTTC	CAAATGGDGYTF
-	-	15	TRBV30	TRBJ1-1	TGTGCCTGGAGTGTAGGGCCGGGTGGGAGCACTGAAGCTTTCTTT	CAWSVGPGGSTEAFF
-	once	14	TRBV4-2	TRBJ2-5	TGTGCCAGCAGCCAAATCGATGGCCTAGAGACCCAGTACTTC	CASSQIDGLETQYF
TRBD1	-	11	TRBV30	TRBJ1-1	TGTGCACTTACAGGGGGCACTGAAGCTTTCTTT	CALTGGTEAFF
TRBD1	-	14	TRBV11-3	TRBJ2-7	TGTGCCAGCAGCATACAGGGGGACTCCTACGAGCAGTACTTC	CASSIQGDSYEQYF
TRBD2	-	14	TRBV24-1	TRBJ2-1	TGTGCCACCAGTACTAGCGGGGCATACAATGAGCAGTTCTTC	CATSTSGAYNEQFF
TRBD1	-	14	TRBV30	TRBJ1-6	TGTGCCTGGAGTGGACAGGGTTTTGGTTCACCCCTCCACTTT	CAWSGQGFGSPLHF
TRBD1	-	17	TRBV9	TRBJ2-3	TGTGCCAGCAGCGGACAGTGGGGACAGGGGGCGTTCGATACGCAGTATTTT	CASSGQWGQGAFDTQYF
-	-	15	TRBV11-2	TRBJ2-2	TGTGCCAGCAGCGAGAGATGGTTCGGCACCGGGGAGCTGTTTTTT	CASSERWFGTGELFF
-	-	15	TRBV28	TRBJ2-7	TGTGCCAGCAGTCTCCGTAGTCTAAGCTCCTACGAGCAGTACTTC	CASSLRSLSSYEQYF
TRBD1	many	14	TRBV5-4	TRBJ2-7	TGTGCCAGCAGCCTTACAGGGGCCTCCTACGAGCAGTACTTC	CASSLTGASYEQYF
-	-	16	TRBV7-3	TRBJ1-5	TGTGCCAGCAGCTTAACGTGGTCGGGGGGCAATCAGCCCCAGCATTTT	CASSLTWSGGNQPQHF
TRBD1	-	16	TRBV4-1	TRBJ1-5	TGCGCCAGCAGCCCAGGGGACAGGGGATCGGGTCAGCCCCAGCATTTT	CASSPGDRGSGQPQHF
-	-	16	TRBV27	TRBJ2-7	TGTGCCAGCAGTTCGTATAAGGGGCCGCGTTCCTACGAGCAGTACTTC	CASSSYKGPRSYEQYF
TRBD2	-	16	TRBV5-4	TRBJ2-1	TGTGCCAGCAGCGTCGTAGCGGGAGTCCCCTACAATGAGCAGTTCTTC	CASSVVAGVPYNEQFF
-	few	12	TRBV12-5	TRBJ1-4	TGTGCTAGTGGTTTGGACGGGGGAAAACTGTTTTTT	CASGLDGGKLFF
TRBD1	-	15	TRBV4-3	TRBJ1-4	TGCGCCAGCAGCCAAGAACAGGGGCTTTGGGAAAAACTGTTTTTT	CASSQEQGLWEKLFF
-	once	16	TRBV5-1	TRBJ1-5	TGCGCCAGCAGCCTAAGGGCAGGGGACAACAATCAGCCCCAGCATTTT	CASSLRAGDNNQPQHF
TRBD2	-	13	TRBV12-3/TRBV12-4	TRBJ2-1	TGTGCCACCTGCACTAGCGGGAACAATGAGCAGTTCTTC	CATCTSGNNEQFF
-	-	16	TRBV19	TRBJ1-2	TGTGCCAGTAGTATAAGACCGGGAAGGTTCGGACATGGCTACACCTTC	CASSIRPGRFGHGYTF
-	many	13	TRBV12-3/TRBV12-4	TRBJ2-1	TGTGCCAGCAGTTTCGAGGGAGGTGATGAGCAGTTCTTC	CASSFEGGDEQFF
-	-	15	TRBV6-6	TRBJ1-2	TGTGCCAGCAGTTATTCCGCAGGGCTGAACTATGGCTACACCTTC	CASSYSAGLNYGYTF
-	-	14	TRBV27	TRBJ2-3	TGTGCCAGCAGTTTAGCTAAACGCACAGATACGCAGTATTTT	CASSLAKRTDTQYF
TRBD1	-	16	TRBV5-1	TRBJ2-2	TGCGCCAGCAGCTTGGCCTACGGACAGGGGTCCGGGGAGCTGTTTTTT	CASSLAYGQGSGELFF
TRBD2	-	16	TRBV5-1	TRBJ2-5	TGCGCCAGCAGCTTGGGACCTAGCGGGGAACAAGAGACCCAGTACTTC	CASSLGPSGEQETQYF
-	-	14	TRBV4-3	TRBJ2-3	TGCGCCAGCAGCCAAGACACTCGCACAGATACGCAGTATTTT	CASSQDTRTDTQYF
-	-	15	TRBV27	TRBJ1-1	TGTGCCAGCAGCCTAAGTTTTGTCGCGGGAACTGAAGCTTTCTTT	CASSLSFVAGTEAFF
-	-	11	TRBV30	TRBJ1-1	TGTGCCTGGAGTGTACAAACTGAAGCTTTCTTT	CAWSVQTEAFF
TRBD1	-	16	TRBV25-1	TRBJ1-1	TGTGCCAGCAGTGAAGGGTACAGGGGATTGAACACTGAAGCTTTCTTT	CASSEGYRGLNTEAFF
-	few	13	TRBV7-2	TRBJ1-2	TGTGCCAGCAGCTTAGCTCCAGACAGGCCCTACACCTTC	CASSLAPDRPYTF
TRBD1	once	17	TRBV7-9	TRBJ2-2	TGTGCCAGCAGCTTAGCCCGGACAGGGCGGGTCACCGGGGAGCTGTTTTTT	CASSLARTGRVTGELFF
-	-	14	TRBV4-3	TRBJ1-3	TGCGCCAGCAGCCAAGAAACATCTGGAAACACCATATATTTT	CASSQETSGNTIYF
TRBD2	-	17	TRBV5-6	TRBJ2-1	TGTGCCAGCAGCTTGTTTTCCGGACTAGCGGCTTACAATGAGCAGTTCTTC	CASSLFSGLAAYNEQFF
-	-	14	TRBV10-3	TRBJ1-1	TGTGCCATCAGCCCTAGGAAGGAAGGGGCTGAAGCTTTCTTT	CAISPRKEGAEAFF
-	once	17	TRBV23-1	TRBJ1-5	TGCGCCAGCAGGGCTCAAGCAGCCCGAGAGGACAATCAGCCCCAGCATTTT	CASRAQAAREDNQPQHF
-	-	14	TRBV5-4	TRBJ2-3	TGTGCCAGCACCACGGAGGTGGGAACAGATACGCAGTATTTT	CASTTEVGTDTQYF
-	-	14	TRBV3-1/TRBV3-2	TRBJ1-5	TGTGCCAGCAGCCAAGGGCCAAACAATCAGCCCCAGCATTTT	CASSQGPNNQPQHF
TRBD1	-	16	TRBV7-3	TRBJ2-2	TGTGCCAGCAGCTTTGCTCAGGGGGTGAACACCGGGGAGCTGTTTTTT	CASSFAQGVNTGELFF
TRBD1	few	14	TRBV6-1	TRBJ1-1	TGTGCCAGCAGTGAGGACAGGGTGAACACTGAAGCTTTCTTT	CASSEDRVNTEAFF
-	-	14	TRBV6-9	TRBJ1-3	TGTGCCAGCGCCCTCTTATCCCCTATTGACACCATATATTTT	CASALLSPIDTIYF
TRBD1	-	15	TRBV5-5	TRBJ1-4	TGTGCCAGCAGACGACAGGGGGCAAAGGAAGAAAAACTGTTTTTT	CASRRQGAKEEKLFF
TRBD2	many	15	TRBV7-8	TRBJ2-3	TGTGCCAGCAGCACGAGCGGGAGGAGGTCAGATACGCAGTATTTT	CASSTSGRRSDTQYF